Below are 27 T cell receptor beta chains sequenced from a single sample in a study of blood T cell repertoires in COVID-19. Clones were read by immunoSEQ multiplex PCR, and TCRdb kept only the in-frame ones, dropping some. The data hold approximately 300,000 clones, with roughly 85% observed a single time. Sequencing used PBMCs or T cells enriched from blood (not recorded which). The receptors derive from a woman aged 25 to 45 who had recovered from COVID-19.

The V gene is TRBV5-1, the J gene TRBJ2-1; possible D gene TRBD1, 5 bases. V gave up 4 bases and J gave up 3 bases, with 8 bases separating them. Germline CDR1 reads SGHRS; CDR2 reads YFSETQ. The CDR3 is 13 amino acids. The CDR3 region has the DNA TGCGCCAGCAGCGAGGACAACTACAATGAGCAGTTCTTC. It translates to CASSEDNYNEQFF.

The V call is TRBV3-1 (or the pseudogene TRBV3-2), the J call TRBJ1-1, with D maybe TRBD1 (6 bases). V dropped 6 bases and J dropped 0 bases, with 11 bases sitting between them. Germline V gene sequence: CDR1 LGHDT, CDR2 YNNKEL (reference sequence). The CDR3 is 14 amino acids. The CDR3 sequence: CASRPQGMNTEAFF. The CDR3 region has the DNA TGTGCCAGCAGACCACAGGGTATGAACACTGAAGCTTTCTTT.

This clone was seen once. A read error may account for a junction end that differs from germline. This chain joins TRBV18 and TRBJ2-7; TRBD2 aligns across 8 bases. The CDR3 totals 14 residues. The V gene's germline CDR1 is KGHSH and CDR2 LQKENI. The CDR3 nucleotides are TGTGCCAGCTCCCCACCTAAGCGGGGGTACGAGCAGTACTTC. Translated, it gives CASSPPKRGYEQYF.

The V and J genes are TRBV24-1 and TRBJ2-5; TRBD1 aligns across 7 bases. CDR3 size: 14 residues. The ends lost 2 bases at V and 7 bases at J; junction bases unmatched: 6. Germline V gives CDR1 KGHDR, CDR2 SFDVKD. DNA of the CDR3: TGTGCCACCAGTGATTCACAGGGGTGGGGGACCCAGTACTTC. It translates to CATSDSQGWGTQYF.

The chain links TRBV7-2 to TRBJ2-3; TRBD2 matches at 9 bases. There are 17 residues in the CDR3. From germline, CDR1 is SGHTA and CDR2 FQGNSA. J gave up 3 bases and V 1 base, and 8 bases lay outside the gene matches. CDR3 protein: CASSLEGLAGITDTQYF. The DNA of the CDR3 is TGTGCCAGCAGCTTAGAGGGGCTAGCGGGGATTACAGATACGCAGTATTTT.

The genes are TRBV19 and TRBJ2-5; 8 positions match TRBD1. In germline, CDR1 is LNHDA, CDR2 SQIVND (reference sequence). The CDR3 contains 14 residues. V was pared by 2 bases and J by 4 bases, with 3 bases of the junction left unmatched. The DNA of the CDR3 is TGTGCCAGTAGTATAACAGGGGGTTTAGAGACCCAGTACTTC. Translating gives CASSITGGLETQYF.

As concerns this clone: Other DNA sequences of this sample code for an identical CDR3. V usage is TRBV30 and J usage is TRBJ1-3; D is undetermined. V was pared by 4 bases and J by 4 bases, with 8 bases between. This CDR3 is 12 amino acids long. Germline V gene data show CDR1 as GTSNPN and CDR2 as SVGIG (reference sequence). CDR3 bases: TGTGCCTGGACCCCAGGAGGAAACACCATATATTTT. It translates to CAWTPGGNTIYF.

This clone was counted a single time. J is TRBJ1-1 and V is TRBV5-1; perhaps TRBD1 as D (6 bases). V lost 4 bases and J lost 7, with 14 bases in between. Germline V gene data show CDR1 as SGHRS and CDR2 as YFSETQ. This CDR3 is 13 amino acids long. CDR3 DNA: TGCGCCAGCAGCCCAACAGGGTTTATTGAAGCTTTCTTT. Amino acids: CASSPTGFIEAFF.

This chain links TRBV2 with TRBJ2-1, with 7 bases aligning to TRBD2. Germline V gene data show CDR1 as SNHLY and CDR2 as FYNNEI. The CDR3 spans 15 residues. Trimming removed 4 bases from V and 0 bases from J; junction bases left unmatched: 3. In nucleotides, the CDR3 is TGTGCCAGCAGTGGACTAGCAGTCTCCTACAATGAGCAGTTCTTC. Its translation: CASSGLAVSYNEQFF. Variable domain in full (rest from reference TRBV2 and TRBJ2-1): EPEVTQTPSHQVTQMGQEVILRCVPISNHLYFYWYRQILGQKVEFLVSFYNNEISEKSEIFDDQFSVERPDGSNFTLKIRSTKLEDSAMYFCASSGLAVSYNEQFFGPGTRLTVL.

The V call is TRBV5-4, the J call TRBJ2-5, with D perhaps matching TRBD2 (6 bases). V dropped 4 bases and J dropped 4 bases, with 8 bases sitting between them. CDR3 length equals 12 residues. Germline CDR1 is SGHNT and CDR2 is YYREEE (reference sequence). The CDR3 coding sequence is TGTGCCAGCAGCCGACTAGGAGAGACCCAGTACTTC. Translation: CASSRLGETQYF.

The chain combines TRBV7-9 with TRBJ1-3; no clear D gene. In germline, CDR1 is SEHNR, CDR2 FQNEAQ (reference sequence). The CDR3 has 13 residues. Trimming took 5 bases from V and 6 from J, leaving 11 bases between them. CDR3 bases: TGTGCCAGCAGCCCCCCTGGAGAAAACACCATATATTTT. It translates to CASSPPGENTIYF.

This rearrangement joins TRBV19 to TRBJ2-2; possible D gene TRBD2, 6 bases. The CDR3 extends over 13 amino acids. CDR1 LNHDA and CDR2 SQIVND come from the germline V gene (reference sequence). Trimming took off 5 bases at V and 6 bases at J, with 10 bases between the two ends. As DNA, the CDR3 is TGTGCCAGTAGTTGGAGGGGCTCCGGGGAGCTGTTTTTT. Translation gives CASSWRGSGELFF.

The CDR3: CASSYPTGTGWAEAFF. The DNA for the CDR3 is TGTGCCAGCAGTTACCCTACCGGGACAGGGTGGGCTGAAGCTTTCTTT. The chain employs TRBV6-5 and TRBJ1-1; 9 bases map to TRBD1. Losses at the gene ends were 2 bases for V and 6 bases for J; bases not matched to a gene: 10. The length of the CDR3 is 16 residues. Germline V gives CDR1 MNHEY, CDR2 SVGAGI.

V gene TRBV4-1 combines with J gene TRBJ2-1; weak D call: TRBD2 (5 bases). Germline V gives CDR1 MGHRA, CDR2 YSYEKL. The V end was cut by 3 bases, the J end by 2 bases, with 23 bases between. The CDR3 runs 19 residues. The chain's CDR3 is CASSHTARSDYPAYNEQFF. Here the CDR3 DNA reads TGCGCCAGCAGCCATACAGCCCGATCAGACTACCCGGCCTACAATGAGCAGTTCTTC.

The V and J genes are TRBV9 and TRBJ2-7; D perhaps matches TRBD2 (5 bases). The germline V and J ends were trimmed by 4 bases and 0 bases, with 8 bases remaining between them. Germline V gives CDR1 SGDLS, CDR2 YYNGEE. This CDR3 is built from 13 residues. In nucleotides, the CDR3 is TGTGCCAGCAGCCCGGGGAGCTCCTACGAGCAGTACTTC. Translating it yields CASSPGSSYEQYF.

The rearrangement uses TRBV7-2 and TRBJ1-3; TRBD1 might be the D (5 bases). The germline V gene has CDR1 SGHTA and CDR2 FQGNSA. The V and J ends lost 1 base and 3 bases respectively, with 10 bases between them. This CDR3 is built from 15 residues. The CDR3 region has the DNA TGTGCCAGCAGCTTAGGCGGGGCTGGTGGAAACACCATATATTTT. It yields the protein CASSLGGAGGNTIYF.

The rearrangement links TRBV3-1 (or the pseudogene TRBV3-2) to TRBJ2-5, with 8 bases aligning to TRBD2. This CDR3 comprises 17 residues. Trimming took 1 base from V and 4 from J; bases not matched to a gene: 11. CDR1 is LGHDT and CDR2 is YNNKEL in the germline V gene (reference sequence). CDR3 loop: CASSQGKGLAQSETQYF. As DNA, the CDR3 is TGTGCCAGCAGCCAAGGTAAAGGACTAGCACAATCAGAGACCCAGTACTTC.

The chain couples TRBV18 to TRBJ1-6; 10 nucleotides match TRBD1. The CDR3 has 16 amino acids. Germline values: CDR1 KGHSH, CDR2 LQKENI. The J segment lost 4 bases and the V segment lost 5 bases, leaving 5 bases of the junction unmatched. The CDR3 sequence is CASSTGQGIYNSPLHF. The CDR3, as DNA: TGTGCCAGCTCAACGGGACAGGGGATATATAATTCACCCCTCCACTTT.

The CDR3 loop reads CASSPGDSFTDTQYF. In nucleotides, the CDR3 is TGTGCCAGCAGCCCAGGGGATTCCTTCACAGATACGCAGTATTTT. The chain has TRBV7-2 and TRBJ2-3; a possible D gene is TRBD1 (6 bases). From germline, CDR1 is SGHTA and CDR2 FQGNSA. V was cut by 5 bases and J by 2 bases, with 14 bases left in between. The CDR3 runs to 15 residues.

This clone was detected once. The CDR3 loop reads CASKEGHQSYTF. CDR3 sequence (DNA): TGTGCCAGTAAAGAGGGACATCAAAGCTACACCTTC. V gene TRBV19 combines with J gene TRBJ1-2, with a possible D match to TRBD1 (6 bases). The CDR3 is 12 amino acids. The V end lost 7 bases, the J end lost 9 bases, and 15 bases lay between the germline ends. Germline V CDR1 and CDR2: LNHDA, SQIVND (reference sequence).

V gene TRBV5-1 combines with J gene TRBJ1-1; 9 bases align to TRBD1. The length of the CDR3 is 17 residues. With 3 bases clipped from V and 3 bases from J, the junction kept 12 bases outside the gene matches. The V gene's germline CDR1 is SGHRS and CDR2 YFSETQ. The CDR3 here is CASSSTGGPHTYTEAFF. The CDR3 DNA is TGCGCCAGCAGCTCCACAGGGGGCCCCCATACCTACACTGAAGCTTTCTTT.

As to this clone: At one end, the junction sequence differs from germline, possibly due to a read error. The chain employs TRBV7-7 and TRBJ2-3; 11 nucleotides align to TRBD1. From germline, CDR1 is SSHAT and CDR2 FNYEAQ (reference sequence). The CDR3 is made up of 15 amino acids. CDR3 DNA: TGTGCTAGCAGCCCGGGACAGGGGGGCACAGATACGCAGTATTTT. Its protein product is CASSPGQGGTDTQYF.

This clone came up once. The chain carries TRBV11-2 and TRBJ1-1; TRBD1 might be the D (5 bases). Trimming shortened V by 8 bases and J by 4 bases, and 17 bases separated the two germline ends. Germline V gives CDR1 SGHAT, CDR2 FQNNGV. The CDR3 covers 14 residues. In nucleotides, the CDR3 is TGTGCCAGCGCCTTTCTTAGGAGGGGCACTGAAGCTTTCTTT. Amino acid sequence: CASAFLRRGTEAFF. The variable domain in full, with the rest retrieved from reference TRBV11-2 and TRBJ1-1, is EAGVAQSPRYKIIEKRQSVAFWCNPISGHATLYWYQQILGQGPKLLIQFQNNGVVDDSQLPKDRFSAERLKGVDSTLKIQPAKLEDSAVYLCASAFLRRGTEAFFGQGTRLTVV.

This CDR3 is CASSLAIATTGETQYF. The CDR3, as DNA: TGTGCCAGCAGCTTGGCCATAGCTACCACCGGAGAGACCCAGTACTTC. This chain uses TRBV5-6 with TRBJ2-5; D remains ambiguous. Trimming left V 0 bases short and J 4 bases short, with 16 bases between. This CDR3 contains 16 residues. CDR1 is SGHDT, CDR2 YYEEEE, per germline.

V and J are TRBV10-3 and TRBJ2-1, with a possible D match to TRBD1 (5 bases). Germline lookup yields CDR1 ENHRY and CDR2 SYGVKD. V was trimmed by 8 bases and J by 7 bases, leaving 18 bases between them. The CDR3 extends over 14 amino acids. CDR3 nucleotide sequence: TGTGCCATCGGGATAGGTTTGGGGCAAAATGAGCAGTTCTTC. Translation gives CAIGIGLGQNEQFF.

V usage is TRBV24-1 and J usage is TRBJ1-2, with 9 bases that match TRBD1. The V gene end was trimmed by 12 bases and the J gene end by 6 bases; junction bases not matched to a gene: 13. The CDR3 consists of 14 residues. Germline CDR1 is KGHDR and CDR2 is SFDVKD. The CDR3 DNA reads as TGTGCCGCGATTAGGGACAGGGTATTACATGGCTACACCTTC. Translation: CAAIRDRVLHGYTF.

The V call is TRBV5-1, the J call TRBJ2-1; D call uncertain. The germline CDR1 and CDR2 sequences are SGHRS and YFSETQ. The germline V and J ends were trimmed by 1 base and 11 bases, with 7 bases remaining between them. The CDR3 is made up of 11 amino acids. Here the CDR3 reads CASSLTTKQFF. CDR3 coding DNA: TGCGCCAGCAGCTTGACCACAAAGCAGTTCTTC.